This entry lists 27 T cell receptor beta chains sequenced from one sample in a study of blood T cell repertoires in COVID-19. The table came from immunoSEQ multiplex PCR; TCRdb's copy has only in-frame clones and leaves some out. The repertoire holds fewer than 450,000 clones, with 88% as singletons. Sequenced input: PBMCs or T cells enriched from blood (not recorded which). All receptors come from a woman younger than 30 who had recovered from COVID-19.

The chain carries TRBV5-8 and TRBJ1-2, with 10 nucleotides matching TRBD1. The CDR3 is made up of 16 amino acids. Germline V gene sequence: CDR1 SGHTS, CDR2 YDEGEE. V lost 4 bases to trimming and J lost 8 bases; unmatched junction nucleotides: 14. In DNA, the CDR3 is TGTGCCAGCAGCCGCTGGACAGGGGGGATTCGGGGAGGCTACACCTTC. Translated, it gives CASSRWTGGIRGGYTF.

For this clone: The junction departs from the called germline gene at one end, perhaps through a read error. The chain couples TRBV6-5 to TRBJ1-2, with 9 bases identical to TRBD1. The CDR3 is 14 amino acids. From germline, CDR1 is MNHEY and CDR2 SVGAGI. The CDR3 DNA sequence: TGTGCCAGCAGTTTCCGGGACAGGGACTATAGCTACACCTTC. It translates to CASSFRDRDYSYTF.

This clone appeared once. The V gene is TRBV28, the J gene TRBJ1-5, with no clear D. The germline gives CDR1 MDHEN, CDR2 SYDVKM. The CDR3 covers 12 residues. Trimming removed 7 bases at V and 5 bases at J, with 9 bases between. The CDR3, as DNA: TGTGCCAGCACCCTAGATCATCAGCCCCAGCATTTT. Translating it yields CASTLDHQPQHF.

The chain is built from TRBV2 and TRBJ2-5, with TRBD2 as a possible D gene (5 bases). The CDR3 is 14 residues long. Between the trimmed V and J ends, which lost 5 bases and 0 bases, there was a span of 10 bases. CDR1 is SNHLY and CDR2 is FYNNEI in the germline V gene. The CDR3 region is CASSIIGDQETQYF. The CDR3 coding sequence is TGTGCCAGCAGTATCATCGGGGACCAAGAGACCCAGTACTTC.

This clone was seen a few times. The rearrangement links TRBV9 to TRBJ2-1; 9 nucleotides agree with TRBD1. Per the germline V gene, CDR1 is SGDLS and CDR2 is YYNGEE. V lost 2 bases to trimming and J lost 9 bases; unmatched junction nucleotides: 6. The CDR3 runs 14 residues. The CDR3 nucleotides read TGTGCCAGCAGCGTCTCGGGACAGGGAATTGAGCAGTTCTTC. Amino acids: CASSVSGQGIEQFF. Full variable domain (outside the CDR3, taken from reference TRBV9 and TRBJ2-1): DSGVTQTPKHLITATGQRVTLRCSPRSGDLSVYWYQQSLDQGLQFLIQYYNGEERAKGNILERFSAQQFPDLHSELNLSSLELGDSALYFCASSVSGQGIEQFFGPGTRLTVL.

This chain links TRBV27 with TRBJ2-3; a possible D gene is TRBD2 (5 bases). This CDR3 spans 15 amino acids. V was pared by 5 bases and J by 0 bases, with 12 bases between. Germline CDR1 is MNHEY and CDR2 is SMNVEV (reference sequence). CDR3 residues: CASSRPRDSTDTQYF. CDR3 DNA: TGTGCCAGCAGTCGACCGAGGGATAGCACAGATACGCAGTATTTT.

The V and J genes are TRBV6-5 and TRBJ1-1; 8 bases match TRBD1. Per the germline V gene, CDR1 is MNHEY and CDR2 is SVGAGI. The V and J ends lost 0 bases and 4 bases, in that order; junction bases with no gene match: 7. The CDR3 loop spans 16 amino acids. DNA for the CDR3: TGTGCCAGCAGTTACTCGCGGCAGGGGGCGGGCACTGAAGCTTTCTTT. It yields the protein CASSYSRQGAGTEAFF.

The rearrangement joins TRBV6-5 to TRBJ1-4; 7 nucleotides line up with TRBD1. The germline gives CDR1 MNHEY, CDR2 SVGAGI. This CDR3 has 15 amino acids. V was pared by 4 bases and J by 3 bases, with 5 bases of the junction left unmatched. The DNA of the CDR3 is TGTGCCAGCAGTTCTAACAGGGGAGCTAATGAAAAACTGTTTTTT. It codes for CASSSNRGANEKLFF.

This rearrangement joins TRBV19 to TRBJ1-6, with D hard to call. Trimming removed 6 bases at V and 6 bases at J, with 12 bases between. Germline V gives CDR1 LNHDA, CDR2 SQIVND (reference sequence). CDR3 length: 14 amino acids. CDR3 sequence: CASSQRDLNSPLHF. For the CDR3, the DNA is TGTGCCAGTAGCCAACGGGATCTTAATTCACCCCTCCACTTT.

Here the CDR3 DNA reads TGTGCCAGCAGTGAAAGGGGCAGGCAAATCCCCCAGCATTTT. Protein: CASSERGRQIPQHF. J is TRBJ1-5 and V is TRBV25-1, with a possible D match to TRBD1 (5 bases). V shed 2 bases and J shed 10 bases, with 15 bases lying between them. The germline CDR1 and CDR2 sequences are MGHDK and SYGVNS. This CDR3 contains 14 residues. Based on the CDR3 plus reference TRBV25-1 and TRBJ1-5, the full variable domain is EADIYQTPRYLVIGTGKKITLECSQTMGHDKMYWYQQDPGMELHLIHYSYGVNSTEKGDLSSESTVSRIRTEHFPLTLESARPSHTSQYLCASSERGRQIPQHFGDGTRLSIL.

The rearrangement joins TRBV24-1 to TRBJ2-3; 7 positions agree with TRBD2. Germline V gene sequence: CDR1 KGHDR, CDR2 SFDVKD. V lost 4 bases and J lost 12; bases outside the gene matches: 9. This CDR3 is built from 13 residues. The CDR3 is CATSESRGLVQYF. The DNA for the CDR3 is TGTGCCACCAGTGAGTCTCGAGGACTAGTACAGTATTTT.

J is TRBJ1-1 and V is TRBV9; 12 positions agree with TRBD1. Germline V gene lookup returns CDR1 SGDLS and CDR2 YYNGEE. The J segment lost 7 bases and the V segment lost 2 bases, leaving 9 bases of the junction unmatched. The CDR3 has 16 amino acids. The CDR3 DNA reads as TGTGCCAGCAGCGTGGGGGACAGGGGGCGTTCGGGTGAAGCTTTCTTT. This encodes CASSVGDRGRSGEAFF.

The CDR3 DNA sequence: TGTGCCAACCGGGGACAGGGGGCTAACTATGGCTACACCTTC. Its protein product is CANRGQGANYGYTF. The chain combines TRBV2 with TRBJ1-2; 11 bases are a match to TRBD1. With 10 bases clipped from V and 0 bases from J, the junction kept 4 bases outside the gene matches. The CDR3 extends over 14 amino acids. Germline-derived CDR1 and CDR2 are SNHLY and FYNNEI. Combining the CDR3 with reference TRBV2 and TRBJ1-2 gives the whole variable domain EPEVTQTPSHQVTQMGQEVILRCVPISNHLYFYWYRQILGQKVEFLVSFYNNEISEKSEIFDDQFSVERPDGSNFTLKIRSTKLEDSAMYFCANRGQGANYGYTFGSGTRLTVV.

V is TRBV11-2 and J is TRBJ2-7, with 7 bases lining up with TRBD1. The germline gives CDR1 SGHAT, CDR2 FQNNGV. The CDR3 consists of 13 residues. With V trimmed by 7 bases and J by 6 bases, 9 bases remained unmatched. The CDR3 loop reads CASILRTGGEQYF. CDR3 nucleotides: TGTGCCAGCATCCTCCGGACAGGCGGCGAGCAGTACTTC. Based on the CDR3 plus reference TRBV11-2 and TRBJ2-7, the full variable domain is EAGVAQSPRYKIIEKRQSVAFWCNPISGHATLYWYQQILGQGPKLLIQFQNNGVVDDSQLPKDRFSAERLKGVDSTLKIQPAKLEDSAVYLCASILRTGGEQYFGPGTRLTVT.

The chain employs TRBV12-3 or TRBV12-4 and TRBJ1-1, with D hard to call. V lost 3 bases and J 0 bases, leaving 5 bases between the germline ends. There are 13 residues in the CDR3. Here the CDR3 DNA reads TGTGCCAGCAGTTTTTCGGTGAACACTGAAGCTTTCTTT. It translates to CASSFSVNTEAFF.

This chain connects TRBV10-3 to TRBJ1-2, with D possibly being TRBD1 (6 bases). The CDR3 spans 13 residues. The V gene lost 5 bases and the J gene lost 10 bases, with 17 bases spanning the gap. CDR1 and CDR2 from the germline V gene are ENHRY and SYGVKD. For the CDR3, the DNA is TGTGCCATCAGTAACTTGGGTGGACAGTCCTACACCTTC. The encoded protein is CAISNLGGQSYTF.

The CDR3 DNA reads as TGTGCCAGCAGCTTAGCAGGACTTAACACTGAAGCTTTCTTT. Amino acid sequence: CASSLAGLNTEAFF. The V call is TRBV11-1, the J call TRBJ1-1, with D unresolved. CDR3 length: 14 amino acids. V was clipped by 0 bases and J by 2 bases, with 7 bases between them. Germline V gives CDR1 SGHAT, CDR2 FQDESV (reference sequence). The entire variable domain, with the rest obtained from reference TRBV11-1 and TRBJ1-1, is as follows: EAEVAQSPRYKITEKSQAVAFWCDPISGHATLYWYRQILGQGPELLVQFQDESVVDDSQLPKDRFSAERLKGVDSTLKIQPAELGDSAMYLCASSLAGLNTEAFFGQGTRLTVV.

The chain employs TRBV10-3 and TRBJ2-5; maybe TRBD1 (6 bases). This CDR3 contains 14 residues. CDR1 is ENHRY and CDR2 is SYGVKD in the germline V gene. V was trimmed by 0 bases and J by 4 bases, leaving 9 bases between them. CDR3 sequence reads: CAISESARGETQYF. DNA for the CDR3: TGTGCCATCAGTGAGTCTGCCAGGGGAGAGACCCAGTACTTC.

The chain uses TRBV9 and TRBJ1-1, with D unclear. V was trimmed by 4 bases and J by 11 bases, leaving 15 bases between them. CDR1 and CDR2 (germline): SGDLS, YYNGEE. The CDR3 runs 12 residues. This chain's CDR3 is CASSPYEGTAFF. For the CDR3, the DNA is TGTGCCAGCAGCCCATACGAGGGAACGGCTTTCTTT.

The chain uses TRBV19 and TRBJ2-7, with 9 bases identical to TRBD1. In germline, CDR1 is LNHDA, CDR2 SQIVND (reference sequence). The V segment lost 2 bases and the J segment 3 bases; nucleotides outside the gene matches: 5. The CDR3 covers 15 residues. The CDR3 nucleotides are TGTGCCAGTAGTATATACCACAGGGGGCTCTACGAGCAGTACTTC. This encodes CASSIYHRGLYEQYF.

This chain links TRBV19 with TRBJ2-7; a weak D match, TRBD1 (5 bases). Germline V gene data show CDR1 as LNHDA and CDR2 as SQIVND (reference sequence). Trimming stripped 3 bases from V and 2 bases from J, with 11 bases between. The CDR3 contains 14 residues. The CDR3 loop is CASSILPGPYEQYF. In nucleotides, the CDR3 is TGTGCCAGTAGTATCCTCCCAGGGCCCTACGAGCAGTACTTC.

CDR3: CASSDYRGQAFF. The CDR3 DNA sequence: TGTGCCAGCAGCGACTACAGGGGGCAGGCTTTCTTT. V is TRBV7-3 and J is TRBJ1-1; 9 bases match TRBD1. Germline V gene data show CDR1 as SGHTA and CDR2 as FQGTGA. Trimming at V came to 5 bases and at J to 11 bases, leaving 6 bases not matched to a gene. CDR3 size: 12 residues.

The chain has TRBV20-1 and TRBJ2-7; D is unresolved. The germline CDR1 and CDR2 sequences are DFQATT and SNEGSKA (reference sequence). The CDR3 sequence is 10 residues long. Deletions cut 5 bases from V and 4 bases from J, with 6 bases between. The CDR3 sequence: CSALHYEQYF. The DNA for the CDR3 is TGCAGTGCTTTACATTACGAGCAGTACTTC.

The chain has TRBV29-1 and TRBJ2-7, with D possibly matching TRBD1 (5 bases). Germline values: CDR1 SQVTM, CDR2 ANQGSEA. V lost 0 bases, J lost 6 bases, and 18 bases lay in between. This CDR3 has 15 amino acids. CDR3 sequence: CSVEELYGPRGEQYF. The CDR3 nucleotides are TGCAGCGTTGAAGAGTTATACGGGCCTAGGGGCGAGCAGTACTTC.

V and J are TRBV19 and TRBJ2-7; TRBD1 aligns across 8 bases. V trimming: 6 bases; J trimming: 0 bases; junction bases outside the gene matches: 4. Germline CDR1 LNHDA, CDR2 SQIVND (reference sequence). The CDR3 loop spans 14 amino acids. The DNA for the CDR3 is TGTGCCAGTAGGGGAACAGGGGGCTCCTACGAGCAGTACTTC. Amino acid sequence: CASRGTGGSYEQYF.

This clone was seen more than once but under ten times. This rearrangement joins TRBV30 to TRBJ2-2, with 9 nucleotides matching TRBD1. After removal of 3 bases from V and 8 bases from J, the junction contained 4 bases not matched to a gene. The CDR3 covers 13 residues. CDR1 and CDR2 from the germline V gene are GTSNPN and SVGIG (reference sequence). The CDR3 region has the DNA TGTGCCTGGAGCCGAGACAGGGGGGGGGAGCTGTTTTTT. This encodes CAWSRDRGGELFF.

The gene calls are TRBV25-1 and TRBJ1-1; 8 nucleotides line up with TRBD1. The V segment lost 10 bases and the J segment 0 bases; nucleotides outside the gene matches: 7. This CDR3 comprises 14 residues. CDR1 MGHDK and CDR2 SYGVNS come from the germline V gene. This chain's CDR3 is CATYRGNVNTEAFF. The CDR3 nucleotides are TGTGCCACCTACAGGGGGAACGTGAACACTGAAGCTTTCTTT.